What follows are 28 T cell receptor beta chains derived from one specimen sequenced in a study of identical twins. TCRdb independently ran MiXCR on the 5' RACE reads; one entry per CDR3 protein. Among approximately 1.8 million distinct CDR3 sequences, around 33% were seen once, and the ten largest hold under 0.35%. Sequencing input: cord blood. The receptors come from a newborn girl in good health.

As to this clonotype: A read error may explain this, as a much larger clone is one base away. V usage is TRBV29-1 and J usage is TRBJ2-1; TRBD2 matches at 7 bases. Germline values: CDR1 SQVTM, CDR2 ANQGSEA. Trimming took 7 bases from V and 7 from J; bases not matched to a gene: 10. CDR3 size: 13 residues. In nucleotides, the CDR3 is TGCAGCGCCGGGAGGAGGGCGGAAAATGAGCAGTTCTTC. Amino acid sequence: CSAGRRAENEQFF.

The CDR3 spells CASSVGVAGHNEQFF. The CDR3 DNA reads as TGTGCCAGCAGCGTAGGGGTAGCGGGGCACAATGAGCAGTTCTTC. V is TRBV14 and J is TRBJ2-1, with TRBD2 matching over 8 bases. The V gene end was trimmed by 5 bases and the J gene end by 5 bases; junction bases not matched to a gene: 8. There are 15 residues in the CDR3. The germline gives CDR1 SGHDN, CDR2 FVKESK.

The chain links TRBV20-1 to TRBJ2-7, with D possibly matching TRBD1 (6 bases). V lost 7 bases and J 3 bases, leaving 10 bases between the germline ends. Per the germline V gene, CDR1 is DFQATT and CDR2 is SNEGSKA (reference sequence). There are 11 residues in the CDR3. The CDR3 region has the DNA TGCAGTGGGGACATAATCTACGAGCAGTACTTC. It encodes CSGDIIYEQYF.

Of note for this clonotype: A much larger clone lies a single base off, so this may be a read error. The chain carries TRBV14 and TRBJ2-2; D remains unclear. The CDR3 spans 13 residues. Germline CDR1 reads SGHDN; CDR2 reads FVKESK. CDR3 DNA: TGTACCAGCAGCCAACAGAACACCGGGGAGCTGTTTTTT. Its protein is CTSSQQNTGELFF. Combining the CDR3 with reference TRBV14 and TRBJ2-2 gives the whole variable domain EAGVTQFPSHSVIEKGQTVTLRCDPISGHDNLYWYRRVMGKEIKFLLHFVKESKQDESGMPNNRFLAERTGGTYSTLKVQPAELEDSGVYFCTSSQQNTGELFFGEGSRLTVL.

The CDR3 DNA follows: TGTGCCAGCGGGGGGACAGGGTCCTACAATGAGCAGTTCTTC. Translated, it gives CASGGTGSYNEQFF. The gene calls are TRBV5-5 and TRBJ2-1; TRBD1 matches at 9 bases. Germline CDR1 is SGHKS and CDR2 is YYEKEE (reference sequence). With V trimmed by 7 bases and J by 1 base, 3 bases remained unmatched. The CDR3 is made up of 14 amino acids.

Notes on this clonotype: At one boundary the junction diverges from the germline segment, which might be a read error. The V gene is TRBV27, the J gene TRBJ2-5, with 10 bases matching TRBD2. The V gene's germline CDR1 is MNHEY and CDR2 SMNVEV (reference sequence). This CDR3 has 15 residues. CDR3 residues: CASSFEREGLETLYF. The CDR3 coding sequence is TGTGCCAGCAGTTTCGAGCGGGAGGGCCTGGAGACCCTGTACTTC.

This clonotype was observed a handful of times. This chain links TRBV24-1 with TRBJ2-1; 9 nucleotides agree with TRBD2. The V and J ends lost 5 bases and 7 bases, in that order; junction bases with no gene match: 14. This CDR3 region has 17 residues. Germline assignment: CDR1 KGHDR and CDR2 SFDVKD. Written as DNA, the CDR3 is TGTGCCACCAGTGCCCAGGGGAATAGCGGGAGTCTAAATGAGCAGTTCTTC. Encoded protein: CATSAQGNSGSLNEQFF.

The rearrangement joins TRBV2 to TRBJ2-1, with D possibly matching TRBD1 (5 bases). The CDR3 is 14 residues long. CDR1 is SNHLY and CDR2 is FYNNEI in the germline V gene. Trimming removed 8 bases from V and 0 bases from J, with 11 bases in between. The CDR3 sequence is CASLFDSSYNEQFF. For the CDR3, the DNA is TGTGCCAGCCTCTTCGACAGCTCCTACAATGAGCAGTTCTTC.

The chain recombines TRBV27 with TRBJ2-7; 9 bases are a match to TRBD2. Germline V gene lookup returns CDR1 MNHEY and CDR2 SMNVEV (reference sequence). The CDR3 consists of 14 residues. The junction had 4 bases not matched to a gene; V was cut back by 5 bases and J by 2 bases. The CDR3 loop is CASSIAGETYEQYF. DNA for the CDR3: TGTGCCAGCAGTATAGCGGGAGAAACCTACGAGCAGTACTTC.

This clonotype has a handful of counts. The chain employs TRBV12-5 and TRBJ2-3; 9 bases fit TRBD2. Unmatched junction bases numbered 8, after V lost 5 bases and J lost 2 bases. Per germline, CDR1 LGHNT and CDR2 FRNRAP. The CDR3 is made up of 16 amino acids. The CDR3 DNA follows: TGTGCTAGTGGTCAGGGGACTAGCCCTAACACAGATACGCAGTATTTT. Translated, it gives CASGQGTSPNTDTQYF. Together with reference TRBV12-5 and TRBJ2-3, the CDR3 gives the full variable domain: DARVTQTPRHKVTEMGQEVTMRCQPILGHNTVFWYRQTMMQGLELLAYFRNRAPLDDSGMPKDRFSAEMPDATLATLKIQPSEPRDSAVYFCASGQGTSPNTDTQYFGPGTRLTVL.

This clonotype came up a few times. V and J are TRBV7-9 and TRBJ2-7, with D perhaps being TRBD1 or TRBD2 (5 bases each). The V end lost 0 bases, the J end lost 3 bases, and 24 bases lay between the germline ends. This CDR3 contains 19 residues. Germline CDR1 SEHNR, CDR2 FQNEAQ (reference sequence). The CDR3 here is CASSLAYGIGDQNDYEQYF. In nucleotides, the CDR3 is TGTGCCAGCAGCTTAGCTTACGGTATCGGGGACCAAAACGACTACGAGCAGTACTTC.

This chain connects TRBV20-1 to TRBJ1-2, with 9 positions matching TRBD1. CDR1 and CDR2 (germline): DFQATT, SNEGSKA (reference sequence). V lost 5 bases and J lost 2; bases outside the gene matches: 6. CDR3 length: 14 amino acids. The CDR3 DNA reads as TGCAGTGCTCGGGACAGGGAGGGGAACTATGGCTACACCTTC. Its translation: CSARDREGNYGYTF.

This clonotype was seen more than once but under ten times. This chain joins TRBV12-3 or TRBV12-4 and TRBJ2-7; 8 positions agree with TRBD2. The V segment lost 5 bases and the J segment 0 bases; nucleotides outside the gene matches: 3. The CDR3 is 14 residues long. The CDR3 sequence: CASSPLAASYEQYF. CDR3 sequence (DNA): TGTGCCAGCAGTCCACTAGCGGCCTCCTACGAGCAGTACTTC.

The chain links TRBV27 to TRBJ2-7; D call uncertain. Germline V lookup: CDR1 MNHEY, CDR2 SMNVEV (reference sequence). V lost 6 bases and J 2 bases, leaving 11 bases between the germline ends. The CDR3 loop spans 13 amino acids. The CDR3 bases are TGTGCCAGCAGCCGACTTCAAACCTACGAGCAGTACTTC. This gives the protein CASSRLQTYEQYF.

This clonotype was recorded only once. The V and J genes are TRBV20-1 and TRBJ2-7; the D gene is possibly TRBD1 (5 bases). The J call may be in error: the DNA end matches TRBJ2-4 better. The germline V gene encodes CDR1 DFQATT and CDR2 SNEGSKA (reference sequence). This CDR3 is built from 12 residues. The CDR3 loop reads CSARPVGHIQYF. CDR3 nucleotide sequence: TGCAGTGCGAGACCGGTGGGGCACATTCAGTACTTC.

The chain combines TRBV20-1 with TRBJ1-1; 9 bases map to TRBD1. The germline V gene has CDR1 DFQATT and CDR2 SNEGSKA (reference sequence). The CDR3 consists of 17 residues. The V and J ends lost 2 bases and 0 bases, in that order; junction bases with no gene match: 10. The CDR3 DNA follows: TGCAGTGCTAGACCGAGGACAGGGGCCGTTCTGAACACTGAAGCTTTCTTT. Translation: CSARPRTGAVLNTEAFF.

The V gene is TRBV15, the J gene TRBJ1-4; D gene uncertain. The CDR3 has 16 residues. V was clipped by 1 base and J by 0 bases, with 9 bases between them. Germline V gene sequence: CDR1 LNHNV, CDR2 YYDKDF (reference sequence). CDR3 DNA sequence: TGTGCCACCAGCAGAGGTGGCAGAGCAACTAATGAAAAACTGTTTTTT. Encoded protein: CATSRGGRATNEKLFF.

The chain joins TRBV20-1 to TRBJ2-3; D is perhaps TRBD1 (6 bases). The CDR3 runs to 12 residues. Germline V gene data show CDR1 as DFQATT and CDR2 as SNEGSKA (reference sequence). V was pared by 5 bases and J by 7 bases, with 13 bases between. The CDR3 protein is CSALLQGNTQYF. As DNA, the CDR3 is TGCAGTGCTCTGTTACAGGGAAATACGCAGTATTTT.

Concerning this clonotype itself: This may arise from a read error, as a much more abundant clone is one base away. The J gene is TRBJ2-1, the V gene TRBV29-1, with a weak D call TRBD1 (5 bases). In germline, CDR1 is SQVTM, CDR2 ANQGSEA. The CDR3 runs 14 residues. Trimming removed 5 bases from V and 5 bases from J, with 16 bases in between. Here the CDR3 reads CSVQTDHLDNEQFF. CDR3 bases: TGCAGCGTTCAGACAGACCACCTAGACAATGAGCAGTTCTTC.

This clonotype has at least ten counts. This rearrangement joins TRBV20-1 to TRBJ2-5; D unclear. V was cut by 3 bases and J by 7 bases, with 18 bases left in between. The CDR3 is made up of 14 amino acids. Germline lookup yields CDR1 DFQATT and CDR2 SNEGSKA (reference sequence). CDR3 residues: CSASDVWSTGTQYF. The DNA for the CDR3 is TGCAGTGCTAGTGATGTGTGGTCTACTGGGACCCAGTACTTC.

This sequence joins TRBV14 and TRBJ2-2; D is ambiguous. Germline loops: CDR1 SGHDN, CDR2 FVKESK. The V and J ends lost 3 bases and 4 bases respectively, with 6 bases between them. The CDR3 loop spans 13 amino acids. The CDR3 spells CASSQWPTGELFF. Written as DNA, the CDR3 is TGTGCCAGCAGCCAGTGGCCCACCGGGGAGCTGTTTTTT.

CDR3 nucleotides: TGTGCCAGCAGCGACAGGGGGACCCTCACAGATACGCAGTATTTT. It yields the protein CASSDRGTLTDTQYF. The rearrangement joins TRBV11-2 to TRBJ2-3; TRBD1 agrees at 9 bases. After removal of 5 bases from V and 2 bases from J, the junction contained 5 bases not matched to a gene. CDR3 size: 15 residues. From germline, CDR1 is SGHAT and CDR2 FQNNGV.

This clonotype was found many times. The CDR3 sequence: CASSRPTVKNIQYF. For the CDR3, the DNA is TGCGCCAGCAGCAGACCCACGGTTAAAAACATTCAGTACTTC. This chain uses TRBV5-1 with TRBJ2-4; D unresolved. V lost 4 bases to trimming and J lost 4 bases, with 12 bases between them. The CDR3 length is 14 residues. Germline values: CDR1 SGHRS, CDR2 YFSETQ.

This clonotype has a handful of counts. The rearrangement uses TRBV20-1 and TRBJ2-1; D not resolved. Germline V lookup: CDR1 DFQATT, CDR2 SNEGSKA (reference sequence). The V end was cut by 1 base, the J end by 2 bases, with 12 bases between. The CDR3 runs to 15 residues. The CDR3 nucleotides are TGCAGTGCTAGAGGGACGCCCCGGGCCTACAATGAGCAGTTCTTC. Amino acid sequence: CSARGTPRAYNEQFF.

The chain has TRBV29-1 and TRBJ2-3; 10 positions match TRBD1. The CDR3 runs 14 residues. J gave up 3 bases and V 4 bases, and 4 bases lay outside the gene matches. CDR1 SQVTM and CDR2 ANQGSEA come from the germline V gene. The CDR3 region is CSVGQGQGTDTQYF. The CDR3 DNA sequence: TGCAGCGTTGGGCAGGGACAGGGGACAGATACGCAGTATTTT.

This clonotype has more than one count but fewer than ten. This sequence joins TRBV27 and TRBJ1-2; D uncertain. The V end was cut by 3 bases, the J end by 2 bases, with 10 bases between. This CDR3 comprises 14 residues. Germline CDR1 reads MNHEY; CDR2 reads SMNVEV (reference sequence). Here the CDR3 DNA reads TGTGCCAGCAGTTTTAAGGCAGGAAACTATGGCTACACCTTC. This codes for CASSFKAGNYGYTF.

J is TRBJ2-1 and V is TRBV5-1; D is ambiguous. The CDR3 runs to 15 residues. Between the trimmed V and J ends, which lost 0 bases and 6 bases, there was a span of 13 bases. Germline values: CDR1 SGHRS, CDR2 YFSETQ. The CDR3 region has the DNA TGCGCCAGCAGCTTGGAGCCCTCCGAATCCAATGAGCAGTTCTTC. It encodes CASSLEPSESNEQFF.

At least ten counts were recorded for this clonotype. The V call is TRBV10-3, the J call TRBJ2-1; D might be TRBD2 (5 bases). V was clipped by 2 bases and J by 0 bases, with 20 bases between them. The V gene's germline CDR1 is ENHRY and CDR2 SYGVKD. There are 19 residues in the CDR3. CDR3 sequence: CAISENAGSLLSSYNEQFF. Here the CDR3 DNA reads TGTGCCATCAGTGAGAATGCGGGTAGCCTACTGAGCTCCTACAATGAGCAGTTCTTC.